This T cell receptor (beta chain) was retrieved from a study of blood T cell repertoires in COVID-19. About the study: The origin of the acute and convalescent COVID-19 samples was the United States, Italy and Spain. PBMCs, B-cell-depleted T cells, or T cells were the source of the cDNA or gDNA that made up the material.

CDR1 is SGHDN, CDR2 FVKESK, per germline. The ends were cut back, 6 bases at V and 6 bases at J, with 9 bases in the middle. The CDR3 totals 12 residues. As processed by the authors: Amplified reference gene primers provided the basis for estimating nucleated cell counts. Assay: immunoSEQ multiplex PCR; the TCRdb copy retains only in-frame clones and omits some. D and trimming were read from the DNA, whereas the V and J calls and clone size are those reported in that table. The sample holds under 200,000 clones, roughly 85% seen once. Seattle enrolled patients during active infection and tracked them longitudinally.

Sequencing used peripheral blood. This receptor was identified in a woman aged 45 to 65 with COVID-19, enrolled during active disease. V usage is TRBV14 and J usage is TRBJ2-1, with D possibly matching TRBD2 (6 bases). The CDR3 DNA sequence: TGTGCCAGCAGGTCCGGGGGCAATGAGCAGTTCTTC. Its translation is CASRSGGNEQFF.